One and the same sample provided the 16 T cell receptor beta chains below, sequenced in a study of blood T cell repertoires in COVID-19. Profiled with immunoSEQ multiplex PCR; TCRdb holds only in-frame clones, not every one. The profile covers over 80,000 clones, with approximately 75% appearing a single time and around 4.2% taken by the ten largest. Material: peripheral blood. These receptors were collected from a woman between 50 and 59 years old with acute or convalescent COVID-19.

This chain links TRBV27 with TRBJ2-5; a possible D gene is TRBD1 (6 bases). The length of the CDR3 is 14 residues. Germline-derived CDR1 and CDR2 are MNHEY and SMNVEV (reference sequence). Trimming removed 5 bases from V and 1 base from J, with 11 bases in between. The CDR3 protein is CASSPRTVQETQYF. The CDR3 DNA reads TGTGCCAGCAGTCCCCGGACAGTCCAAGAGACCCAGTACTTC.

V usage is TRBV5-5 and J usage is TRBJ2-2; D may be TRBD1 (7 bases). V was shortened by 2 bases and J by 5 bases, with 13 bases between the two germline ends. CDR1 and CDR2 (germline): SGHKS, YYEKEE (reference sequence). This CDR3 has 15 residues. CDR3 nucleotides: TGTGCCAGCAGCTTCACCTCAGGGGGGACCGGGGAGCTGTTTTTT. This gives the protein CASSFTSGGTGELFF.

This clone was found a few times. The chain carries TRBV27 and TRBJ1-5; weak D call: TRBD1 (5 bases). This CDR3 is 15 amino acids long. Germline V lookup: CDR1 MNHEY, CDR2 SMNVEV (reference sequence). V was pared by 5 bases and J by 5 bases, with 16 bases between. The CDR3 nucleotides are TGTGCCAGCAGTAATTCCCGCAGGGAAGATCAGCCCCAGCATTTT. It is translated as CASSNSRREDQPQHF.

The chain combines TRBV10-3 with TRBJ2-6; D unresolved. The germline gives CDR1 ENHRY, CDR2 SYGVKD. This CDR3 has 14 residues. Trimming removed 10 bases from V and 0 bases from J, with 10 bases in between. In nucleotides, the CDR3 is TGTGCCACCTCAGGTGACTCTGGGGCCAACGTCCTGACTTTC. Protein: CATSGDSGANVLTF.

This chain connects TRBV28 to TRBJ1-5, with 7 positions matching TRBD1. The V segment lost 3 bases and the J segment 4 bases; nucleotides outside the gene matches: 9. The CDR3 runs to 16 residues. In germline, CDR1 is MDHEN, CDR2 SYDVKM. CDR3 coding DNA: TGTGCCAGCAGTTTTTTTAGGGGGCGTCTAAATCAGCCCCAGCATTTT. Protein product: CASSFFRGRLNQPQHF.

CDR3 in amino acids: CASSLHRVQNTEAFF. In nucleotides, the CDR3 is TGTGCCAGCAGCCTACACAGGGTACAGAACACTGAAGCTTTCTTT. V and J are TRBV7-2 and TRBJ1-1; tentatively, D is TRBD1 (6 bases). The CDR3 covers 15 residues. Germline CDR1 and CDR2: SGHTA and FQGNSA. Trimming stripped 5 bases from V and 1 base from J, with 14 bases between. Using reference TRBV7-2 and TRBJ1-1 for the parts outside the CDR3, the full variable domain is GAGVSQSPSNKVTEKGKDVELRCDPISGHTALYWYRQSLGQGLEFLIYFQGNSAPDKSGLPSDRFSAERTGGSVSTLTIQRTQQEDSAVYLCASSLHRVQNTEAFFGQGTRLTVV.

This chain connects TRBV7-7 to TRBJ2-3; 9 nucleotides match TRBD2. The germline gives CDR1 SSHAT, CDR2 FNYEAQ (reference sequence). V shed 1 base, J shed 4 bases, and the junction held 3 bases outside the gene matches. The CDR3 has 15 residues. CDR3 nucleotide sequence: TGTGCCAGCAGCTTAGTAGCGGGGGCCGCAGATACGCAGTATTTT. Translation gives CASSLVAGAADTQYF.

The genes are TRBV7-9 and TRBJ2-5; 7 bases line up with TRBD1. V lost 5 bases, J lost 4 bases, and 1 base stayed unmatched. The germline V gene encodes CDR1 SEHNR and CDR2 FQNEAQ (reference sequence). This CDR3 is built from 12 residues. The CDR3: CASSRQGETQYF. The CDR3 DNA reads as TGTGCCAGCAGCCGACAGGGAGAGACCCAGTACTTC. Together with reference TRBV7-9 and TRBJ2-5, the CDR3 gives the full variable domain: DTGVSQNPRHKITKRGQNVTFRCDPISEHNRLYWYRQTLGQGPEFLTYFQNEAQLEKSRLLSDRFSAERPKGSFSTLEIQRTEQGDSAMYLCASSRQGETQYFGPGTRLLVL.

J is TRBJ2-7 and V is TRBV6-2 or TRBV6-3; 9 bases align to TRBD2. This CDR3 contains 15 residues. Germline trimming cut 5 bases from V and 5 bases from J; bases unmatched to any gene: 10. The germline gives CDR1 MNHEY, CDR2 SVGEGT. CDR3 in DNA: TGTGCCAGCAGTCGCAGCGGGGGGCCCTCAAACGAGCAGTACTTC. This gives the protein CASSRSGGPSNEQYF.

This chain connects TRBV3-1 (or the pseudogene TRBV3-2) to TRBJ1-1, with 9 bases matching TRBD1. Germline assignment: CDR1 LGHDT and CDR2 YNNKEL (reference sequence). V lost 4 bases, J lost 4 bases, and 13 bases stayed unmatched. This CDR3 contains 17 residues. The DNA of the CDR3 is TGTGCCAGCAGCCCGTCCCGGGACAGGGCCTACGGCACTGAAGCTTTCTTT. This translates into CASSPSRDRAYGTEAFF.

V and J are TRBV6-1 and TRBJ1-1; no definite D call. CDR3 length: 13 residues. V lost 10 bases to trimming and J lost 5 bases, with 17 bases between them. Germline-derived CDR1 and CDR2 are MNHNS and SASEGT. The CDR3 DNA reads TGTGCCATCCCGCCTCAGGCCCAGACTGAAGCTTTCTTT. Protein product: CAIPPQAQTEAFF.

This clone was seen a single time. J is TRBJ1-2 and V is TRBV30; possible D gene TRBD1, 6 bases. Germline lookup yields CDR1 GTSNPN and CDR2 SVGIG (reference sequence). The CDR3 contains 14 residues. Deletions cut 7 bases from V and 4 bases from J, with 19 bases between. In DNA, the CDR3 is TGTGCCTACCTAGGGGGGGGATACGGCTATGGCTACACCTTC. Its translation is CAYLGGGYGYGYTF.

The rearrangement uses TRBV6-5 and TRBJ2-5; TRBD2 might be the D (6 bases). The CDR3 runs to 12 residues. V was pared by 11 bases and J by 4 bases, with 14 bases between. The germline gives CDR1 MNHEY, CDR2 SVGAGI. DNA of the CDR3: TGTGCCGCGTCTCTAGCGAGAGAGACCCAGTACTTC. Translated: CAASLARETQYF.

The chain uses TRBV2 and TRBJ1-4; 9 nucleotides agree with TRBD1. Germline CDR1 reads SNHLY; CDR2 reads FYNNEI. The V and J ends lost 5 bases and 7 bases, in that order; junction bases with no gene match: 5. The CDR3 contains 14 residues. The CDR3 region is CASSPDRGIEKLFF. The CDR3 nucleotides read TGTGCCAGCAGTCCGGACAGGGGTATTGAAAAACTGTTTTTT.

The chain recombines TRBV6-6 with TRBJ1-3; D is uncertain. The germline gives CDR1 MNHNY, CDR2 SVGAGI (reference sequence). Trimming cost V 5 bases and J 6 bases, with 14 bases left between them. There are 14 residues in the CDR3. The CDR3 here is CASSHRETINTIYF. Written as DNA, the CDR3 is TGTGCCAGCAGTCACCGGGAGACCATAAACACCATATATTTT.

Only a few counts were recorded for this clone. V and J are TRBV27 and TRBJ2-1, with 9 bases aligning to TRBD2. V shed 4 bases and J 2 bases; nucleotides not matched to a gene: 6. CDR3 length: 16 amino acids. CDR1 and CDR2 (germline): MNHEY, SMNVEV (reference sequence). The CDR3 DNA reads TGTGCCAGCAGTTCAGAGCGGGGGGCTACCTACAATGAGCAGTTCTTC. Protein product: CASSSERGATYNEQFF.